This T cell receptor (beta chain) was recorded in a study of early T cells in non-severe SARS-CoV-2 infection. Study-level information: Bulk RNA from unsorted whole blood was sequenced; chains were unpaired.

This CDR3 has 18 residues. Unmatched junction bases numbered 8, after V lost 4 bases and J lost 0 bases. The germline V gene has CDR1 MNHEY and CDR2 SMNVEV (reference sequence). This clonotype was seen many times. Its matching antigen is unknown. Study-level findings and limits: VDJdb matching, biased toward anti-spike CD8 responses, missed private and CD4 specificities.

Unique molecular identifiers were affixed to single, distinct cDNA molecules. In TCRdb, the 5' RACE reads were re-called with MiXCR into one record per CDR3 protein. This sample has about 34,000 distinct CDR3 sequences, with 5.5% to 7.5% found just once. The clonotype originates from an adult who was a healthcare worker with PCR-confirmed SARS-CoV-2 infection or an uninfected control (not recorded which). The chain combines TRBV27 with TRBJ1-6; 8 bases line up with TRBD1. The source material was whole blood. The CDR3 loop reads CASSSDRVAFSYNSPLHF. CDR3 DNA: TGTGCCAGCAGTTCGGACAGGGTGGCATTCTCCTATAATTCACCCCTCCACTTT.